This passage covers 23 T cell receptor beta chains from one sample sequenced in a study of regulatory T cells in long-lasting Graves disease. The time point was: persistent/refractory GD, antithyroid drugs over 5 years with positive TRAb. The TCR library was made from RNA that had been extracted from PBMCs in TRIzol. Building the TCR beta libraries relied on iRepertoire HTBI primers, and CDR3 regions underwent Arm-PCR. TCRdb reprocessed the multiplex PCR reads with MiXCR, giving one entry per CDR3 protein. The profile shows some 300,000 distinct CDR3 sequences, under 25% of them singletons. Specimen: peripheral blood mononuclear cells (PBMCs), collected when the disease was refractory, from a patient treated with antithyroid drugs. The receptors originated from a female donor with Graves disease.

The rearrangement joins TRBV20-1 to TRBJ2-7, with 9 bases lining up with TRBD2. CDR1 DFQATT and CDR2 SNEGSKA come from the germline V gene (reference sequence). V lost 2 bases to trimming and J lost 7 bases; unmatched junction nucleotides: 12. This CDR3 is 15 amino acids long. The CDR3: CSARSRGSGSFEQYF. The DNA of the CDR3 is TGCAGTGCTAGATCCCGTGGTAGCGGGAGTTTTGAGCAGTACTTC.

This clonotype has at least ten counts. This chain uses TRBV28 with TRBJ2-2; D could derive from TRBD1 or TRBD2 (5 bases each). V lost 6 bases and J lost 1, with 21 bases in between. CDR3 length: 18 residues. Germline V gene lookup returns CDR1 MDHEN and CDR2 SYDVKM. Here the CDR3 DNA reads TGTGCCAGCAGCATGGGGGACCTTTTTAATCTGAACACCGGGGAGCTGTTTTTT. Translated, it gives CASSMGDLFNLNTGELFF.

As for this clonotype: This may be a read error, as it is one base from a much larger clone. The gene calls are TRBV11-2 and TRBJ2-7; 8 bases are a match to TRBD2. The trim removed 8 bases at V and 1 base at J, leaving 7 bases unmatched. CDR1 and CDR2 (germline): SGHAT, FQNNGV. This CDR3 comprises 14 residues. The CDR3 loop is CASGEVAGSYEQYF. In nucleotides, the CDR3 is TGTGCCAGCGGAGAGGTAGCGGGATCCTACGAGCAGTACTTC.

V and J are TRBV5-1 and TRBJ2-5; 9 positions agree with TRBD2. With V trimmed by 8 bases and J by 6 bases, 14 bases remained unmatched. Germline loops: CDR1 SGHRS, CDR2 YFSETQ. The CDR3 is 15 amino acids. The chain's CDR3 is CASTDSGLAGKTQYF. CDR3 sequence (DNA): TGCGCCAGTACTGACTCGGGTCTAGCGGGAAAGACCCAGTACTTC.

The chain combines TRBV5-1 with TRBJ2-3, with D perhaps matching TRBD2 (6 bases). CDR3 length: 13 residues. From germline, CDR1 is SGHRS and CDR2 YFSETQ. Between the trimmed V and J ends, which lost 0 bases and 9 bases, there was a span of 11 bases. The CDR3 loop reads CASSLGPGDTQYF. CDR3 bases: TGCGCCAGCAGCTTGGGTCCGGGAGACACGCAGTATTTT.

The genes are TRBV29-1 and TRBJ2-5, with TRBD2 matching 10 bases. Germline CDR1 SQVTM, CDR2 ANQGSEA. This CDR3 spans 13 amino acids. With V trimmed by 4 bases and J by 6 bases, 5 bases remained unmatched. The CDR3 nucleotides read TGCAGCGTTGGGGGACTAGCGATAAAGACCCAGTACTTC. Translating it yields CSVGGLAIKTQYF.

There are many counts of this clonotype. The chain couples TRBV7-2 to TRBJ1-2; TRBD1 agrees at 7 bases. The CDR3 totals 13 residues. Germline V gene lookup returns CDR1 SGHTA and CDR2 FQGNSA. With V trimmed by 4 bases and J by 6 bases, 5 bases remained unmatched. CDR3 sequence reads: CASSSQGVDGYTF. The CDR3 bases are TGTGCCAGCAGCTCCCAGGGGGTTGATGGCTACACCTTC.

Many counts were recorded for this clonotype. The chain joins TRBV12-3 or TRBV12-4 to TRBJ1-1; the D gene is possibly TRBD1 (6 bases). V was clipped by 6 bases and J by 4 bases, with 15 bases between them. CDR3 length: 14 amino acids. The CDR3 nucleotides read TGTGCCAGCAGCTACAGGGAAGGAGGCACTGAAGCTTTCTTT. It encodes CASSYREGGTEAFF.

This clonotype has just a few counts. The chain carries TRBV7-2 and TRBJ2-7, with 7 bases aligning to TRBD2. This CDR3 is built from 15 residues. Germline CDR1 is SGHTA and CDR2 is FQGNSA. Trimming cost V 1 base and J 5 bases; bases outside gene matches: 8. The CDR3 spells CASSLGRTSIHEQYF. CDR3 in DNA: TGTGCCAGCAGCTTAGGGAGGACTAGTATCCACGAGCAGTACTTC.

This clonotype turned up a few times. The rearrangement joins TRBV30 to TRBJ1-4, with D possibly TRBD1 on 6 matching bases. V was shortened by 4 bases and J by 5 bases, with 14 bases between the two germline ends. The CDR3 covers 14 residues. From germline, CDR1 is GTSNPN and CDR2 SVGIG (reference sequence). Written as DNA, the CDR3 is TGTGCCTGGAATGGGGGCCTGGACAATGAAAAACTGTTTTTT. Its protein is CAWNGGLDNEKLFF. The entire variable domain, with the rest obtained from reference TRBV30 and TRBJ1-4, is as follows: SQTIHQWPATLVQPVGSPLSLECTVEGTSNPNLYWYRQAAGRGLQLLFYSVGIGQISSEVPQNLSASRPQDRQFILSSKKLLLSDSGFYLCAWNGGLDNEKLFFGSGTQLSVL.

This clonotype occurred many times. The V gene is TRBV24-1, the J gene TRBJ2-5; TRBD1 matches 12 bases. CDR1 is KGHDR and CDR2 is SFDVKD in the germline V gene. Unmatched junction bases numbered 9, after V lost 4 bases and J lost 4 bases. This CDR3 is built from 17 residues. CDR3 DNA: TGTGCCACCAGTGACCAAACCGGGACAGGGGGCAGAGAGACCCAGTACTTC. It codes for CATSDQTGTGGRETQYF.

Many counts were recorded for this clonotype. The V call is TRBV27, the J call TRBJ1-2, with unresolved D. CDR3 length: 15 amino acids. V was clipped by 0 bases and J by 4 bases, with 12 bases between them. Germline lookup yields CDR1 MNHEY and CDR2 SMNVEV (reference sequence). CDR3 DNA sequence: TGTGCCAGCAGTTTATCCCAGATGGGAGCCTATGGCTACACCTTC. It codes for CASSLSQMGAYGYTF.

The chain carries TRBV29-1 and TRBJ2-7; the match to TRBD2 covers 7 bases. There are 16 residues in the CDR3. V was pared by 1 base and J by 0 bases, with 9 bases of the junction left unmatched. CDR1 and CDR2 from the germline V gene are SQVTM and ANQGSEA. The DNA of the CDR3 is TGCAGCGTTGAAGGGCTAGGGGAGGGAAACTCCTACGAGCAGTACTTC. Its translation: CSVEGLGEGNSYEQYF.

This clonotype appeared once. V gene TRBV4-2 combines with J gene TRBJ2-7, with 8 bases lining up with TRBD1. Per germline, CDR1 LGHNA and CDR2 YNFKEQ. V shed 0 bases and J 3 bases; nucleotides not matched to a gene: 10. The CDR3 has 17 amino acids. The DNA for the CDR3 is TGTGCCAGCAGCCAAGATCGTGGTGCAGGGGGCGGCTACGAGCAGTACTTC. This codes for CASSQDRGAGGGYEQYF.

The chain is built from TRBV28 and TRBJ2-3; 13 nucleotides match TRBD2. Trimming cost V 7 bases and J 9 bases; bases outside gene matches: 13. Germline V lookup: CDR1 MDHEN, CDR2 SYDVKM. The CDR3 covers 16 residues. The CDR3, as DNA: TGTGCCAGCACCCCCGGGACTAGCGGGGTGGGGGCGACGCAGTATTTT. It yields the protein CASTPGTSGVGATQYF.

This clonotype was found many times. CDR3 in DNA: TGTGCCAGCAGCCTCGACAGGTCTGGCTATGGCTACACCTTC. Amino acid sequence: CASSLDRSGYGYTF. The chain couples TRBV28 to TRBJ1-2; TRBD1 is a possible D gene (6 bases). The V end lost 6 bases, the J end lost 4 bases, and 15 bases lay between the germline ends. The CDR3 is made up of 14 amino acids. Germline V gene sequence: CDR1 MDHEN, CDR2 SYDVKM.

This clonotype was seen many times. The chain links TRBV20-1 to TRBJ2-7; perhaps D is TRBD1 or TRBD2 (5 bases each). There are 11 residues in the CDR3. Germline V gene data show CDR1 as DFQATT and CDR2 as SNEGSKA (reference sequence). V was shortened by 6 bases and J by 4 bases, with 10 bases between the two germline ends. The CDR3 loop is CSAGTLYEQYF. DNA of the CDR3: TGCAGTGCAGGGACCCTATACGAGCAGTACTTC.

This clonotype appeared a few times. This chain joins TRBV6-2 or TRBV6-3 and TRBJ1-1; no clear D. In germline, CDR1 is MNHEY, CDR2 SVGEGT. CDR3 size: 14 residues. Between the trimmed V and J ends, which lost 5 bases and 0 bases, there was a span of 10 bases. The CDR3, as DNA: TGTGCCAGCAGTGTAGTAGGAATGAACACTGAAGCTTTCTTT. This gives the protein CASSVVGMNTEAFF.

This chain links TRBV11-2 with TRBJ2-1, with TRBD1 as a possible D gene (5 bases). Germline-derived CDR1 and CDR2 are SGHAT and FQNNGV. Trimming removed 1 base from V and 5 bases from J, with 6 bases in between. The CDR3 runs 13 residues. The chain's CDR3 is CASSLGQNNEQFF. CDR3 coding DNA: TGTGCCAGCAGCTTAGGACAGAACAATGAGCAGTTCTTC.

This clonotype has only a few counts. The gene calls are TRBV5-1 and TRBJ1-1; 7 bases match TRBD1. There are 14 residues in the CDR3. The V gene's germline CDR1 is SGHRS and CDR2 YFSETQ. V trimming: 0 bases; J trimming: 1 base; junction bases outside the gene matches: 0. The CDR3 loop is CASSLGDRNTEAFF. The CDR3 DNA reads as TGCGCCAGCAGCTTGGGGGACAGGAACACTGAAGCTTTCTTT.

The V and J genes are TRBV20-1 and TRBJ2-5; no clear D gene. CDR3 length: 11 residues. Germline CDR1 reads DFQATT; CDR2 reads SNEGSKA (reference sequence). The V end lost 2 bases, the J end lost 7 bases, and 8 bases lay between the germline ends. CDR3 sequence reads: CSARFGWTQYF. The CDR3 DNA reads TGCAGTGCTAGATTTGGTTGGACCCAGTACTTC.

The chain carries TRBV28 and TRBJ2-1; TRBD2 matches at 9 bases. Germline CDR1 reads MDHEN; CDR2 reads SYDVKM. CDR3 length: 15 amino acids. The J segment lost 8 bases and the V segment lost 2 bases, leaving 7 bases of the junction unmatched. The CDR3 loop reads CASSLRLAGVYEQFF. CDR3 nucleotides: TGTGCCAGCAGTTTACGGTTAGCGGGAGTCTATGAGCAGTTCTTC.

The chain couples TRBV7-2 to TRBJ2-2, with D tentatively TRBD1 (5 bases). Germline V CDR1 and CDR2: SGHTA, FQGNSA. This CDR3 comprises 15 residues. V shed 1 base and J shed 4 bases, with 10 bases lying between them. The CDR3 loop is CASSLGGSLTGELFF. DNA of the CDR3: TGTGCCAGCAGCTTAGGGGGCTCCCTCACCGGGGAGCTGTTTTTT. The variable domain in full, completed from reference TRBV7-2 and TRBJ2-2, reads GAGVSQSPSNKVTEKGKDVELRCDPISGHTALYWYRQSLGQGLEFLIYFQGNSAPDKSGLPSDRFSAERTGGSVSTLTIQRTQQEDSAVYLCASSLGGSLTGELFFGEGSRLTVL.